This entry lists 21 T cell receptor beta chains sequenced from one sample in a study of CD8+ T cells in alopecia areata listed by TCRdb under 2018. In the paper's terms, the time point label means: baseline before oral tofacitinib. Receptors were amplified or captured by the immunoSEQ multiplex PCR assay. For TCR sequencing, RNA was extracted from every sample and reverse transcribed into cDNA to serve as template. TCRdb took this table from immuneACCESS and kept in-frame rearrangements with V and J called. Such tables lack part of the clones; where checked against another copy, unresolved V genes explain under half of the gap, and the rest is unexplained. The table for this sample lists about 200,000 clones; roughly 57% of them were counted only once. The ten largest make up less than 0.6% of the sample. Sequencing used CD4+ T cells sorted from blood, obtained at week 0. The receptors were gathered from a human donor with alopecia areata.

This clone is a singleton in its sample. The V gene is TRBV2, the J gene TRBJ1-2, with D hard to call. The germline V gene encodes CDR1 SNHLY and CDR2 FYNNEI. V was clipped by 3 bases and J by 8 bases, with 10 bases between them. The CDR3 is made up of 12 amino acids. Here the CDR3 DNA reads TGTGCCAGCAGTGATGAGGTTGCGGGCTACACCTTC. This translates into CASSDEVAGYTF.

The rearrangement links TRBV30 to TRBJ1-2; 7 positions match TRBD1. CDR1 and CDR2 (germline): GTSNPN, SVGIG (reference sequence). CDR3 length equals 13 residues. J gave up 5 bases and V 4 bases, and 7 bases lay outside the gene matches. The CDR3 region is CAWTLQGRYGYTF. The CDR3, as DNA: TGTGCCTGGACCCTACAGGGGAGATATGGCTACACCTTC.

The V gene is TRBV11-2, the J gene TRBJ2-2; TRBD2 matches at 9 bases. The germline V gene encodes CDR1 SGHAT and CDR2 FQNNGV. This CDR3 has 16 residues. Trimming cost V 6 bases and J 3 bases; bases outside gene matches: 8. As DNA, the CDR3 is TGTGCCAGCAGATTGCTGCGGGGGGGCCACACCGGGGAGCTGTTTTTT. This sequence encodes CASRLLRGGHTGELFF. Complete variable domain (other parts from reference TRBV11-2 and TRBJ2-2): EAGVAQSPRYKIIEKRQSVAFWCNPISGHATLYWYQQILGQGPKLLIQFQNNGVVDDSQLPKDRFSAERLKGVDSTLKIQPAKLEDSAVYLCASRLLRGGHTGELFFGEGSRLTVL.

In this sample, this clone turned up once. V and J are TRBV29-1 and TRBJ2-1; maybe TRBD2 (7 bases). Germline V gene sequence: CDR1 SQVTM, CDR2 ANQGSEA. Trimming pared 7 bases from V and 1 base from J, leaving 11 bases between. This CDR3 spans 13 amino acids. The DNA for the CDR3 is TGCAGCGCTAGGGGGGGATCCTACAATGAGCAGTTCTTC. It is translated as CSARGGSYNEQFF.

This chain connects TRBV9 to TRBJ2-4; D is possibly TRBD2 (7 bases). Trimming cost V 4 bases and J 3 bases, with 17 bases left between them. The germline V gene encodes CDR1 SGDLS and CDR2 YYNGEE. CDR3 size: 16 residues. The CDR3 here is CASSSEGGPVKNIQYF. In nucleotides, the CDR3 is TGTGCCAGCAGCTCCGAGGGGGGGCCAGTCAAAAACATTCAGTACTTC.

This clone showed up just a few times. The V and J genes are TRBV29-1 and TRBJ2-3; D might be TRBD1 or TRBD2, each matching 6 bases. The CDR3 is 15 residues long. Germline loops: CDR1 SQVTM, CDR2 ANQGSEA. The V end lost 5 bases, the J end lost 0 bases, and 15 bases lay between the germline ends. The CDR3 loop reads CSVLTGALSTDTQYF. CDR3 in DNA: TGCAGCGTTCTGACGGGGGCCTTGAGCACAGATACGCAGTATTTT.

This clone was observed a few times. The chain links TRBV7-6 to TRBJ1-2; 9 bases match TRBD1. Looked up from germline, CDR1 is SGHVS and CDR2 is FNYEAQ. The ends lost 2 bases at V and 6 bases at J; junction bases unmatched: 1. The CDR3 sequence is 13 residues long. In DNA form, the CDR3 reads TGTGCCAGCAGCTTAAACAGGGGGCATGGCTACACCTTC. Protein: CASSLNRGHGYTF.

The V gene is TRBV7-2, the J gene TRBJ1-6; 10 bases fit TRBD1. Germline trimming cut 5 bases from V and 9 bases from J; bases unmatched to any gene: 7. This CDR3 comprises 15 residues. CDR1 and CDR2 (germline): SGHTA, FQGNSA. CDR3 protein: CASSPRRDRGSPLHF. The CDR3 nucleotides are TGTGCCAGCAGCCCCCGGCGGGACAGGGGTTCACCCCTCCACTTT.

A single count supports this clone. The chain joins TRBV30 to TRBJ2-7; 10 nucleotides match TRBD1. J lost 5 bases, V lost 0 bases, and 7 bases had no gene match. The V gene's germline CDR1 is GTSNPN and CDR2 SVGIG (reference sequence). The CDR3 totals 15 residues. The CDR3 here is CAWSVLGTGADEQYF. The CDR3, as DNA: TGTGCCTGGAGTGTACTGGGGACAGGGGCTGACGAGCAGTACTTC.

This clone was seen only a few times. This chain joins TRBV30 and TRBJ1-1; D not resolved. Germline V gives CDR1 GTSNPN, CDR2 SVGIG (reference sequence). This CDR3 contains 11 residues. The V gene lost 6 bases and the J gene lost 6 bases, with 11 bases spanning the gap. CDR3 in amino acids: CACDMGSEAFF. In DNA, the CDR3 is TGTGCCTGTGATATGGGCTCTGAAGCTTTCTTT. The whole variable domain, remainder taken from reference TRBV30 and TRBJ1-1, is SQTIHQWPATLVQPVGSPLSLECTVEGTSNPNLYWYRQAAGRGLQLLFYSVGIGQISSEVPQNLSASRPQDRQFILSSKKLLLSDSGFYLCACDMGSEAFFGQGTRLTVV.

The chain employs TRBV23-1 and TRBJ2-1; weak D call: TRBD1 (6 bases). TRBV23-1 qualifies as an ORF whose function is uncertain. V shed 2 bases and J shed 2 bases, with 7 bases lying between them. The CDR3 extends over 14 amino acids. Here the CDR3 DNA reads TGCGCCAGCAGTCAAGCAGGGGCCTACAATGAGCAGTTCTTC. Protein product: CASSQAGAYNEQFF.

The chain combines TRBV6-5 with TRBJ1-1, with unresolved D. Germline assignment: CDR1 MNHEY and CDR2 SVGAGI. The CDR3 spans 14 residues. Deletions cut 0 bases from V and 4 bases from J, with 9 bases between. Here the CDR3 reads CASSYSTGATEAFF. DNA for the CDR3: TGTGCCAGCAGTTACTCGACCGGAGCCACTGAAGCTTTCTTT.

To note about this clone: The same CDR3 can be traced to other DNA sequences in this sample. The V gene is TRBV7-3, the J gene TRBJ2-1, with TRBD2 matching over 7 bases. V lost 2 bases to trimming and J lost 9 bases; unmatched junction nucleotides: 10. Germline V gives CDR1 SGHTA, CDR2 FQGTGA. The CDR3 contains 15 residues. The CDR3 loop is CASSLGRVGVAEQFF. CDR3 bases: TGTGCCAGCAGCTTAGGGAGGGTGGGGGTTGCTGAGCAGTTCTTC.

This clone was observed a handful of times. The chain joins TRBV9 to TRBJ2-1; TRBD2 is a possible D gene (6 bases). Per germline, CDR1 SGDLS and CDR2 YYNGEE. V dropped 3 bases and J dropped 4 bases, with 14 bases sitting between them. The CDR3 has 15 residues. This CDR3 reads CASSAEGRQYNEQFF. DNA for the CDR3: TGTGCCAGCAGCGCGGAGGGGCGGCAGTACAATGAGCAGTTCTTC. Supplemented by reference TRBV9 and TRBJ2-1, the full variable domain reads DSGVTQTPKHLITATGQRVTLRCSPRSGDLSVYWYQQSLDQGLQFLIQYYNGEERAKGNILERFSAQQFPDLHSELNLSSLELGDSALYFCASSAEGRQYNEQFFGPGTRLTVL.

The chain has TRBV18 and TRBJ2-5; the D is unclear. Germline V gene sequence: CDR1 KGHSH, CDR2 LQKENI. The germline V and J ends were trimmed by 1 base and 3 bases, with 9 bases remaining between them. The CDR3 runs 14 residues. The CDR3: CASSPLKAEETQYF. In DNA form, the CDR3 reads TGTGCCAGCTCACCACTCAAGGCCGAAGAGACCCAGTACTTC. The complete variable domain, with remaining parts taken from reference TRBV18 and TRBJ2-5, reads NAGVMQNPRHLVRRRGQEARLRCSPMKGHSHVYWYRQLPEEGLKFMVYLQKENIIDESGMPKERFSAEFPKEGPSILRIQQVVRGDSAAYFCASSPLKAEETQYFGPGTRLLVL.

The CDR3 is CASSLTGTKYEKLFF. CDR3 sequence (DNA): TGCGCCAGCAGCCTAACCGGGACAAAATATGAAAAACTGTTTTTT. The chain couples TRBV4-1 to TRBJ1-4, with TRBD1 as a possible D gene (6 bases). The CDR3 has 15 amino acids. In germline, CDR1 is MGHRA, CDR2 YSYEKL. Trimming cost V 4 bases and J 6 bases, with 15 bases left between them.

This clone came up a few times. The V and J genes are TRBV4-1 and TRBJ2-7; tentative D call: TRBD2 (5 bases). In germline, CDR1 is MGHRA, CDR2 YSYEKL. V was cut by 3 bases and J by 5 bases, with 17 bases left in between. This CDR3 comprises 15 residues. CDR3 in amino acids: CASSHPLRGRHEQYF. In nucleotides, the CDR3 is TGCGCCAGCAGCCACCCCCTACGAGGGCGACACGAGCAGTACTTC.

In the case of this clone: This same CDR3 is encoded by further DNA sequences in the sample. The chain links TRBV6-5 to TRBJ2-7; 10 bases fit TRBD1. Germline CDR1 is MNHEY and CDR2 is SVGAGI. V lost 2 bases to trimming and J lost 2 bases; unmatched junction nucleotides: 3. This CDR3 has 15 residues. For the CDR3, the DNA is TGTGCCAGCAGTTACAGGGGACAGGGGACCTACGAGCAGTACTTC. Encoded protein: CASSYRGQGTYEQYF.

This chain joins TRBV27 and TRBJ1-5; D gene uncertain. The length of the CDR3 is 16 residues. The germline CDR1 and CDR2 sequences are MNHEY and SMNVEV (reference sequence). Between the trimmed V and J ends, which lost 5 bases and 0 bases, there was a span of 14 bases. The CDR3 spells CASSALPGYSNQPQHF. The CDR3 DNA follows: TGTGCCAGCAGTGCTCTGCCTGGTTATAGCAATCAGCCCCAGCATTTT.

The V and J genes are TRBV7-2 and TRBJ2-3, with D uncertain. The CDR3 sequence is 12 residues long. The V end lost 5 bases, the J end lost 8 bases, and 11 bases lay between the germline ends. Germline values: CDR1 SGHTA, CDR2 FQGNSA. CDR3 in amino acids: CASSPVSGTQYF. CDR3 in DNA: TGTGCCAGCAGCCCCGTGTCTGGTACGCAGTATTTT.

This clone was found a few times. This chain uses TRBV6-5 with TRBJ2-6; 7 bases match TRBD1. The CDR3 length is 16 residues. Germline assignment: CDR1 MNHEY and CDR2 SVGAGI. Trimming removed 2 bases from V and 2 bases from J; junction bases left unmatched: 3. The CDR3 region is CASSYEGGAGANVLTF. The CDR3 DNA reads as TGTGCCAGCAGTTACGAAGGGGGCGCTGGGGCCAACGTCCTGACTTTC.